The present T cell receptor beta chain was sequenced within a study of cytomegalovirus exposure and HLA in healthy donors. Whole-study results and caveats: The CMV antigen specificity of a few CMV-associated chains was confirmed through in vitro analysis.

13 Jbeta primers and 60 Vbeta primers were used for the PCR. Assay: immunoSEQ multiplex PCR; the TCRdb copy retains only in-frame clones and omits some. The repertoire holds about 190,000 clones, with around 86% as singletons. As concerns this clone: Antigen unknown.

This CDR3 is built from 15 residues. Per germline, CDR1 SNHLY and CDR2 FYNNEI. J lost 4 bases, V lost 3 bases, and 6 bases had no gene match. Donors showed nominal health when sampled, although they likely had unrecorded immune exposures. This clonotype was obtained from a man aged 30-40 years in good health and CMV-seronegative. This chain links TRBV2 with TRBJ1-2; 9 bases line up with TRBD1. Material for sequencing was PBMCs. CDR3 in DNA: TGTGCCAGCAGTGAGGACAGGGGCAGGGGCTATGGCTACACCTTC. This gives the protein CASSEDRGRGYGYTF.